This T cell receptor beta chain was recovered during a study of T cell responses to AZD1222 COVID-19 vaccine. Study-level background: Doses given second, at about 4 or about 12 weeks, were pooled.

Whole-study findings and limits: Donors were largely white British and mainly female; clonal diversity was possibly underestimated.

CDR3 length: 16 amino acids. Germline V CDR1 and CDR2: MDHEN, SYDVKM. V lost 6 bases, J lost 3 bases, and 5 bases stayed unmatched. Data came from immunoSEQ multiplex PCR; TCRdb stores just in-frame clones and leaves some out. This sample yields around 100,000 clones, of which around 89% are seen a single time; 6.5% to 8% belongs to the top ten. On this clone itself: As yet, its antigen is unknown.

The J gene is TRBJ2-1, the V gene TRBV28; 13 nucleotides agree with TRBD2. The source of this sequence is an adult in good health. The sequenced sample was peripheral blood, obtained on day 0 of AZD1222 vaccination. CDR3 protein: CASREWTSGSYNEQFF. Written as DNA, the CDR3 is TGTGCCAGCAGGGAATGGACTAGCGGGAGCTACAATGAGCAGTTCTTC.